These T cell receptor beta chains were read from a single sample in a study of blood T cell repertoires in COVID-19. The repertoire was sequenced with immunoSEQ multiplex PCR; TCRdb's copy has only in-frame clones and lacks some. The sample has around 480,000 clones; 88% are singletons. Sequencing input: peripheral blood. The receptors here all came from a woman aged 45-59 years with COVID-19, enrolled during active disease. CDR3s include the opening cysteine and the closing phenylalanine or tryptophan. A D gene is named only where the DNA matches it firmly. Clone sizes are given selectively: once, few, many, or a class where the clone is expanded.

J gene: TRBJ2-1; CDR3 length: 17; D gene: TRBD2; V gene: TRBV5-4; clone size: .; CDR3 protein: CASSGGGGTRVAHEQFF; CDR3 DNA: TGTGCCAGCAGCGGGGGAGGAGGGACTAGGGTTGCCCATGAGCAGTTCTTC
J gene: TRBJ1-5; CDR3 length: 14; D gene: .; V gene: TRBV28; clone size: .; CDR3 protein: CASTPGGNNQPQHF; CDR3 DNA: TGTGCCAGCACCCCCGGAGGGAACAATCAGCCCCAGCATTTT
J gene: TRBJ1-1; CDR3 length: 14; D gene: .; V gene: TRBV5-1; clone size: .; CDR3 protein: CASSPIDRSTEAFF; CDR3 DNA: TGCGCCAGCAGCCCGATAGACAGGAGCACTGAAGCTTTCTTT
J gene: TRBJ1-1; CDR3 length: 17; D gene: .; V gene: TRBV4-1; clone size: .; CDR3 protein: CASSYELDRRTGGEAFF; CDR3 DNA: TGCGCCAGCAGCTACGAATTGGACAGACGGACGGGTGGTGAAGCTTTCTTT
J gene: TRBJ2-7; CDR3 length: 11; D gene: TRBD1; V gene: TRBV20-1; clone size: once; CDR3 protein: CSANRGAEQYF; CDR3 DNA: TGCAGTGCTAACAGGGGGGCCGAGCAGTACTTC
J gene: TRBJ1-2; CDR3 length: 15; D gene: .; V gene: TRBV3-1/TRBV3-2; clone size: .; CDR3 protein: CASSPNLGPGGGYTF; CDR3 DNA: TGTGCCAGCAGCCCAAACCTCGGGCCGGGGGGTGGCTACACCTTC
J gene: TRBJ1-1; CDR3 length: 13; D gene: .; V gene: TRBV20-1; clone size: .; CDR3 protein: CSASVMGGTEAFF; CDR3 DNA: TGCAGTGCTAGTGTTATGGGGGGGACTGAAGCTTTCTTT
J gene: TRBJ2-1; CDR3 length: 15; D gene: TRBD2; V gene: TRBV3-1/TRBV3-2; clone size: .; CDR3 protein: CASSLERGPYNEQFF; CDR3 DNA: TGTGCCAGCAGCCTCGAGCGGGGACCCTACAATGAGCAGTTCTTC
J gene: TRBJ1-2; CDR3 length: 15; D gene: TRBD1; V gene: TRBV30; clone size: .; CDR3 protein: CAWRARDRGIKGYTF; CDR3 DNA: TGTGCCTGGAGGGCCCGGGACAGGGGAATAAAGGGCTACACCTTC
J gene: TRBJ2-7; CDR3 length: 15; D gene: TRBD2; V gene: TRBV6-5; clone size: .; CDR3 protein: CASTHGLAAFDEQYF; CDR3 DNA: TGTGCCAGCACCCACGGACTAGCGGCTTTTGACGAGCAGTACTTC
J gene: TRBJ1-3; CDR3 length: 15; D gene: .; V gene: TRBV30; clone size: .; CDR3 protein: CAWSVRVGGGNTIYF; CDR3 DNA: TGTGCCTGGAGTGTAAGGGTTGGAGGTGGAAACACCATATATTTT
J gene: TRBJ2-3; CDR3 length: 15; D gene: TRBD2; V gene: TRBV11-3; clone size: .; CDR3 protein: CASSVAGGPADTQYF; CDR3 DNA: TGTGCCAGCAGCGTAGCGGGGGGGCCGGCAGATACGCAGTATTTT
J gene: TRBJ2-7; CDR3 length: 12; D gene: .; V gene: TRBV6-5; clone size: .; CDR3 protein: CASIGRTYEQYF; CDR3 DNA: TGTGCCAGCATCGGCAGGACCTACGAGCAGTACTTC
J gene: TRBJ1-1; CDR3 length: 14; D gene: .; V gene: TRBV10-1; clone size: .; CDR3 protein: CASKPDSLNTEAFF; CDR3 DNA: TGCGCCAGCAAACCGGACAGCCTGAACACTGAAGCTTTCTTT
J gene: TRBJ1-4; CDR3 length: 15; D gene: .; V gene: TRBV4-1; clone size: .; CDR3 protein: CASSLTTATNEKLFF; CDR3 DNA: TGCGCCAGCAGCCTAACGACTGCAACTAATGAAAAACTGTTTTTT
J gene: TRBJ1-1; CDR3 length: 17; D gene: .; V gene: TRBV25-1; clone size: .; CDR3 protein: CASSEGLRVGSNTEAFF; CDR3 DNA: TGTGCCAGCAGTGAGGGCCTCAGGGTGGGTTCGAACACTGAAGCTTTCTTT
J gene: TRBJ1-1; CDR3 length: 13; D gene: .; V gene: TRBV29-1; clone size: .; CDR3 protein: CSALGQTNTEAFF; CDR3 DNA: TGCAGCGCCCTAGGACAAACGAACACTGAAGCTTTCTTT
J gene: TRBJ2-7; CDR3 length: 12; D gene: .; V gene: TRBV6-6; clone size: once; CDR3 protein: CASSFTRVEQYF; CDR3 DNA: TGTGCCAGCAGTTTTACTAGGGTTGAGCAGTACTTC
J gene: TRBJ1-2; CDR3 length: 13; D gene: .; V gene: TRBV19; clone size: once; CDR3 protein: CASSYPANYGYTF; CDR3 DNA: TGTGCCAGTAGTTACCCAGCTAACTATGGCTACACCTTC
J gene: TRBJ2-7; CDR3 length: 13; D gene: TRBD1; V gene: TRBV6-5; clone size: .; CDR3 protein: CASSRTGVYEQYF; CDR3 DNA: TGTGCCAGCTCTCGGACAGGGGTCTACGAGCAGTACTTC
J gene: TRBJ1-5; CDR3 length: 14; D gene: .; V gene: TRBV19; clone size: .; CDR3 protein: CASSIRGSNQPQHF; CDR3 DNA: TGTGCCAGCTCGATCCGGGGTAGCAATCAGCCCCAGCATTTT
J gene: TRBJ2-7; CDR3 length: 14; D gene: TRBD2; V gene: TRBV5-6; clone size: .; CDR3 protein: CASSLGAGNSEQYF; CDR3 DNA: TGTGCCAGCAGCTTAGGAGCGGGGAACAGCGAGCAGTACTTC